What follows are 10 T cell receptor beta chains derived from one specimen sequenced in a study of cytomegalovirus exposure and HLA in healthy donors. 13 Jbeta primers and 60 Vbeta primers were used for the PCR. Profiled with immunoSEQ multiplex PCR; TCRdb holds only in-frame clones, not every one. The data contain over 150,000 clones, approximately 82% of them singletons. The sample was PBMCs. The receptors were gathered from a woman in her twenties or thirties in good health and CMV-seronegative.

The CDR3, as DNA: TGTGCCAGCAGTGACCCGGGACCCCAAGGGGGCAGTCAGTACTTC. The encoded protein is CASSDPGPQGGSQYF. This chain joins TRBV25-1 and TRBJ2-4; 7 bases are a match to TRBD1. The CDR3 covers 15 residues. The germline gives CDR1 MGHDK, CDR2 SYGVNS. V shed 3 bases and J 12 bases; nucleotides not matched to a gene: 14.

The rearrangement uses TRBV6-5 and TRBJ2-1, with D perhaps matching TRBD1 (6 bases). The CDR3 has 11 amino acids. Deletions cut 4 bases from V and 10 bases from J, with 8 bases between. Germline loops: CDR1 MNHEY, CDR2 SVGAGI. The CDR3 region is CASSSGTEQFF. CDR3 DNA sequence: TGTGCCAGCAGTTCCGGGACAGAGCAGTTCTTC.

The rearrangement joins TRBV7-9 to TRBJ1-1; maybe TRBD1 (5 bases). Germline CDR1 SEHNR, CDR2 FQNEAQ (reference sequence). This CDR3 region has 15 residues. V lost 5 bases to trimming and J lost 3 bases, with 16 bases between them. CDR3 protein: CASSQNNRGDTEAFF. CDR3 nucleotide sequence: TGTGCCAGCAGCCAAAACAATAGGGGTGACACTGAAGCTTTCTTT.

This chain links TRBV6-1 with TRBJ1-4; D might be TRBD1 (6 bases). CDR1 MNHNS and CDR2 SASEGT come from the germline V gene. Trimming pared 4 bases from V and 10 bases from J, leaving 22 bases between. The CDR3 has 16 amino acids. In DNA form, the CDR3 reads TGTGCCAGCAGTGGTCCGGGACACGGTTTCATTGGAAAACTGTTTTTT. Its protein is CASSGPGHGFIGKLFF.

This clone has just a few counts. The chain couples TRBV2 to TRBJ1-5; TRBD1 matches 8 bases. The germline gives CDR1 SNHLY, CDR2 FYNNEI. The CDR3 has 14 residues. Trimming took 4 bases from V and 5 from J; bases not matched to a gene: 4. CDR3: CASSADRADQPQHF. The CDR3 DNA reads as TGTGCCAGCAGTGCGGACAGGGCCGATCAGCCCCAGCATTTT.

A few counts support this clone. The chain couples TRBV2 to TRBJ2-3; tentative D call: TRBD2 (6 bases). The germline V gene has CDR1 SNHLY and CDR2 FYNNEI. There are 14 residues in the CDR3. V was trimmed by 7 bases and J by 4 bases, leaving 15 bases between them. The CDR3 loop reads CASKVGPGADTQYF. CDR3 nucleotides: TGTGCCAGCAAGGTGGGTCCGGGAGCAGATACGCAGTATTTT.

The sample holds one count of this clone. The CDR3 spells CASSPGLGGGDEKLFF. Written as DNA, the CDR3 is TGTGCCAGCAGTCCCGGACTCGGGGGGGGTGATGAAAAACTGTTTTTT. This chain joins TRBV28 and TRBJ1-4; D perhaps matches TRBD1 (5 bases). The CDR3 has 16 residues. Germline V gene lookup returns CDR1 MDHEN and CDR2 SYDVKM. V lost 5 bases and J 6 bases, leaving 19 bases between the germline ends.

The J gene is TRBJ2-2, the V gene TRBV28, with TRBD2 as a possible D gene (6 bases). V shed 2 bases and J shed 6 bases, with 19 bases lying between them. The CDR3 runs 17 residues. Germline-derived CDR1 and CDR2 are MDHEN and SYDVKM. CDR3: CASSLASGVVSSGELFF. In DNA form, the CDR3 reads TGTGCCAGCAGTTTAGCCTCGGGGGTAGTGTCCTCCGGGGAGCTGTTTTTT.

The chain couples TRBV4-1 to TRBJ1-6, with D possibly TRBD1 on 5 matching bases. The CDR3 sequence is 13 residues long. Trimming left V 3 bases short and J 7 bases short, with 7 bases between. Looked up from germline, CDR1 is MGHRA and CDR2 is YSYEKL. CDR3 coding DNA: TGCGCCAGCAGCCAGGCAGGGAATTCACCCCTCCACTTT. This encodes CASSQAGNSPLHF.

In its sample, this clone was seen a few times. The chain carries TRBV14 and TRBJ2-5, with D maybe TRBD1 (6 bases). The CDR3 sequence is 13 residues long. The V end lost 1 base, the J end lost 10 bases, and 13 bases lay between the germline ends. Germline lookup yields CDR1 SGHDN and CDR2 FVKESK. The CDR3 region is CASSQVRGKGQYF. The CDR3 region has the DNA TGTGCCAGCAGCCAAGTCAGGGGCAAGGGCCAGTACTTC.